This record looks at one TCR beta chain sequence and its context. This specimen comes from a study of blood T cell repertoires in COVID-19. At the level of the study: Acute and convalescent COVID-19 samples came from the United States, Italy and Spain. PBMCs, B-cell-depleted T cells, or T cells provided the cDNA or gDNA that made up the material.

With 2 bases removed from V and 3 bases from J, the gap between germline ends came to 12 bases. The length of the CDR3 is 14 residues. Germline V lookup: CDR1 SGDLS, CDR2 YYNGEE. Method: immunoSEQ multiplex PCR; TCRdb's copy keeps in-frame clones and lacks some. The sample lists approximately 150,000 clones; 88% were seen once. Input material: peripheral blood. This TCR came from a human donor in a cohort sampled during active COVID-19. The chain employs TRBV9 and TRBJ2-7, with D possibly being TRBD2 (6 bases). The CDR3 DNA follows: TGTGCCAGCAGCGTTGGAGGGGAAGGCTACGAGCAGTACTTC. It is translated as CASSVGGEGYEQYF.